These 3 T cell receptor beta chains originate from one sample sequenced in a study of blood T cell repertoires in COVID-19. TCRdb's copy holds only in-frame clones and misses some; the assay was immunoSEQ multiplex PCR. The repertoire consists of about 330,000 clones, with around 82% occurring once and the leading ten covering about 1.2%. Specimen: peripheral blood. The origin of the receptors is a woman aged 50 to 60 with acute or convalescent COVID-19.

This chain joins TRBV19 and TRBJ1-5, with 7 bases lining up with TRBD1. Germline CDR1 reads LNHDA; CDR2 reads SQIVND (reference sequence). V dropped 3 bases and J dropped 3; count of bases not matched to a gene: 8. This CDR3 spans 16 amino acids. Written as DNA, the CDR3 is TGTGCCAGTAGTATCAGAGGACAGGAATACAATCAGCCCCAGCATTTT. It yields the protein CASSIRGQEYNQPQHF.

This clone was counted once. The rearrangement joins TRBV18 to TRBJ2-1, with D possibly TRBD1 on 7 matching bases. The CDR3 totals 13 residues. V was trimmed by 5 bases and J by 10 bases, leaving 15 bases between them. The germline gives CDR1 KGHSH, CDR2 LQKENI. The CDR3 spells CASSSRGEQEQFF. The CDR3 DNA reads as TGTGCCAGCTCAAGCAGGGGGGAGCAAGAGCAGTTCTTC.

To note about this clone: The sample carries other DNA sequences with the same CDR3. The chain is built from TRBV5-1 and TRBJ2-2; TRBD1 matches at 8 bases. The CDR3 has 15 amino acids. The germline CDR1 and CDR2 sequences are SGHRS and YFSETQ. Trimming cost V 2 bases and J 1 base; bases outside gene matches: 1. The CDR3 loop is CASSLGTGNTGELFF. The CDR3, as DNA: TGCGCCAGCAGCTTAGGGACAGGGAACACCGGGGAGCTGTTTTTT.